These 8 T cell receptor beta chains were sequenced from one sample in a study of T-cell memory formation after mild COVID-19. In TCRdb, the 5' RACE reads were re-called with MiXCR into one record per CDR3 protein. Altogether around 450,000 distinct CDR3 sequences are present, roughly 20% being singletons, with the ten largest covering more than 8%. Specimen: PBMCs or a T cell subset sorted from them (not recorded which). The receptor source for this set is an adult woman who had mild COVID-19 (a few samples of this study predate the infection). Cell type and time point are not known.

There are a few counts of this clonotype. The chain couples TRBV4-1 to TRBJ1-5; 7 nucleotides align to TRBD1. This CDR3 is built from 14 residues. The V and J ends lost 5 bases and 3 bases, in that order; junction bases with no gene match: 4. Germline assignment: CDR1 MGHRA and CDR2 YSYEKL. CDR3 sequence reads: CASSSGTDNQPQHF. The CDR3 nucleotides are TGCGCCAGCAGCTCCGGGACAGACAATCAGCCCCAGCATTTT.

The chain carries TRBV6-1 and TRBJ1-5; D is undetermined. The CDR3 totals 14 residues. Trimming stripped 5 bases from V and 5 bases from J, with 13 bases between. Germline lookup yields CDR1 MNHNS and CDR2 SASEGT. The DNA for the CDR3 is TGTGCCAGCAGTAGTGGGAGGCAGTATCAGCCCCAGCATTTT. This encodes CASSSGRQYQPQHF.

In this sample, this clonotype turned up many times. The V and J genes are TRBV5-5 and TRBJ2-1; 8 nucleotides agree with TRBD2. The CDR3 is 13 amino acids. Germline trimming cut 7 bases from V and 9 bases from J; bases unmatched to any gene: 9. Germline V CDR1 and CDR2: SGHKS, YYEKEE (reference sequence). Written as DNA, the CDR3 is TGTGCCAGCGTCCCCCCGGGGGGGCCTGAGCAGTTCTTC. Amino acid sequence: CASVPPGGPEQFF.

A few counts support this clonotype. This chain connects TRBV24-1 to TRBJ2-5; D ambiguous. The CDR3 totals 13 residues. From germline, CDR1 is KGHDR and CDR2 SFDVKD. V was cut by 3 bases and J by 0 bases, with 4 bases left in between. CDR3 sequence (DNA): TGTGCCACCAGTGATCTGGACCAAGAGACCCAGTACTTC. Amino acid sequence: CATSDLDQETQYF.

This clonotype was recorded once. This chain joins TRBV7-9 and TRBJ1-2; D possibly corresponds to TRBD1 (5 bases). The CDR3 extends over 16 amino acids. Trimming stripped 3 bases from V and 3 bases from J, with 17 bases between. Germline V CDR1 and CDR2: SEHNR, FQNEAQ (reference sequence). Written as DNA, the CDR3 is TGTGCCAGCAGCTTGGGGGGGTCCGCAATAGACTATGGCTACACCTTC. It is translated as CASSLGGSAIDYGYTF.

This chain uses TRBV12-3 or TRBV12-4 with TRBJ2-1, with D hard to call. V was pared by 5 bases and J by 10 bases, with 15 bases between. The length of the CDR3 is 13 residues. The CDR3 loop is CASSRTLNGEQFF. The CDR3 coding sequence is TGTGCCAGCAGTCGAACGCTCAACGGGGAGCAGTTCTTC.

This clonotype came up a few times. This chain links TRBV7-6 with TRBJ2-5; no clear D. The germline V gene has CDR1 SGHVS and CDR2 FNYEAQ. V shed 6 bases and J shed 3 bases, with 5 bases lying between them. The CDR3 is made up of 11 amino acids. CDR3 amino acids: CASRNKETQYF. The CDR3 nucleotides read TGTGCCAGCAGAAACAAAGAGACCCAGTACTTC.

This clonotype was recorded at least ten times. V gene TRBV20-1 combines with J gene TRBJ2-2; 11 bases are shared with TRBD2. Losses at the gene ends were 3 bases for V and 3 bases for J; bases not matched to a gene: 6. The CDR3 is 16 amino acids. Germline V gives CDR1 DFQATT, CDR2 SNEGSKA (reference sequence). For the CDR3, the DNA is TGCAGTGCTAGGGGGACTAGCGGAGGAGACACCGGGGAGCTGTTTTTT. Its protein is CSARGTSGGDTGELFF.